Following are 13 T cell receptor beta chains from one sample sequenced in a study of cytomegalovirus exposure and HLA in healthy donors. Primers for the PCR totalled 60 Vbeta and 13 Jbeta. TCRdb's copy holds only in-frame clones and misses some; the assay was immunoSEQ multiplex PCR. Of some 160,000 clones listed, 75% to 90% are singletons. Sequenced input: PBMCs. Receptors were obtained from a woman aged 18-29 years in good health and CMV-seronegative.

The J gene is TRBJ2-1, the V gene TRBV30, with 11 bases identical to TRBD2. Trimming cost V 0 bases and J 9 bases; bases outside gene matches: 4. The CDR3 extends over 14 amino acids. CDR1 is GTSNPN and CDR2 is SVGIG in the germline V gene (reference sequence). Written as DNA, the CDR3 is TGTGCCTGGAGTGTAATAGCGGGGGGGCCTGAGCAGTTCTTC. This sequence encodes CAWSVIAGGPEQFF.

The V and J genes are TRBV6-5 and TRBJ1-4; TRBD1 matches 10 bases. CDR3 length: 14 amino acids. Germline trimming cut 4 bases from V and 7 bases from J; bases unmatched to any gene: 3. Germline V gene sequence: CDR1 MNHEY, CDR2 SVGAGI. The CDR3 bases are TGTGCCAGCAGTTCCGGACAGGGGGGTGAAAAACTGTTTTTT. As protein: CASSSGQGGEKLFF.

The chain carries TRBV5-1 and TRBJ2-3; 10 positions agree with TRBD2. Trimming cost V 7 bases and J 5 bases; bases outside gene matches: 10. CDR3 length: 15 residues. CDR1 SGHRS and CDR2 YFSETQ come from the germline V gene. CDR3 bases: TGCGCCAGCGAAGGAAGCGGGGGGGTGAAAGATACGCAGTATTTT. Its translation: CASEGSGGVKDTQYF.

The chain is built from TRBV7-9 and TRBJ1-2; unclear D gene. Germline CDR1 SEHNR, CDR2 FQNEAQ (reference sequence). The CDR3 totals 13 residues. The V end lost 2 bases, the J end lost 6 bases, and 10 bases lay between the germline ends. CDR3 bases: TGTGCCAGCAGCTTATCTGGGGAGAATGGCTACACCTTC. Its protein product is CASSLSGENGYTF. The full variable domain, its missing parts supplied by reference TRBV7-9 and TRBJ1-2, is DTGVSQNPRHKITKRGQNVTFRCDPISEHNRLYWYRQTLGQGPEFLTYFQNEAQLEKSRLLSDRFSAERPKGSFSTLEIQRTEQGDSAMYLCASSLSGENGYTFGSGTRLTVV.

The chain joins TRBV21-1 to TRBJ1-2; the table's D call of TRBD1 was not tested on the DNA. TRBV21-1 corresponds to a pseudogene. The CDR3 runs to 15 residues. The CDR3 here is CASSTRQGAVVGYTF. The CDR3 nucleotides read TGTGCCAGCAGCACCCGACAGGGGGCAGTAGTTGGCTACACCTTC.

The rearrangement links TRBV18 to TRBJ1-5; D possibly corresponds to TRBD1 (6 bases). CDR1 and CDR2 from the germline V gene are KGHSH and LQKENI. V was shortened by 2 bases and J by 5 bases, with 16 bases between the two germline ends. This CDR3 comprises 16 residues. CDR3 DNA sequence: TGTGCCAGCTCACCAATAGGGGGACACGAATATCAGCCCCAGCATTTT. Amino acids: CASSPIGGHEYQPQHF.

J is TRBJ1-1 and V is TRBV5-1; 8 bases align to TRBD1. CDR3 length: 13 residues. Germline V gene lookup returns CDR1 SGHRS and CDR2 YFSETQ. V lost 4 bases to trimming and J lost 5 bases; unmatched junction nucleotides: 4. CDR3 bases: TGCGCCAGCAGCCTACAGGGGGATACTGAAGCTTTCTTT. It encodes CASSLQGDTEAFF.

The chain uses TRBV5-4 and TRBJ2-7; the D is unclear. CDR1 and CDR2 from the germline V gene are SGHNT and YYREEE (reference sequence). Trimming stripped 4 bases from V and 0 bases from J, with 5 bases between. CDR3 length: 12 amino acids. CDR3 in DNA: TGTGCCAGCAGCATTTACTCCTACGAGCAGTACTTC. Protein product: CASSIYSYEQYF. Together with reference TRBV5-4 and TRBJ2-7, the CDR3 gives the full variable domain: ETGVTQSPTHLIKTRGQQVTLRCSSQSGHNTVSWYQQALGQGPQFIFQYYREEENGRGNFPPRFSGLQFPNYSSELNVNALELDDSALYLCASSIYSYEQYFGPGTRLTVT.

This rearrangement joins TRBV19 to TRBJ2-1, with D possibly matching TRBD2 (7 bases). This CDR3 comprises 16 residues. V was cut by 1 base and J by 6 bases, with 16 bases left in between. Germline CDR1 reads LNHDA; CDR2 reads SQIVND (reference sequence). CDR3 nucleotides: TGTGCCAGTAGTATAGTGGGGGGGGCGCAGGCCAATGAGCAGTTCTTC. Amino acid sequence: CASSIVGGAQANEQFF.

This clone was recorded only once. The chain carries TRBV6-1 and TRBJ2-7; D unclear. Germline V gives CDR1 MNHNS, CDR2 SASEGT. This CDR3 region has 13 residues. V was trimmed by 5 bases and J by 0 bases, leaving 8 bases between them. The CDR3 bases are TGTGCCAGCAGTTTCCTTAGCTCCTACGAGCAGTACTTC. The encoded protein is CASSFLSSYEQYF.

V and J are TRBV10-1 and TRBJ2-7; tentative D call: TRBD1 (5 bases). Germline V gives CDR1 WNHNN, CDR2 SYGVQD (reference sequence). The CDR3 is 12 residues long. Between the trimmed V and J ends, which lost 5 bases and 3 bases, there was a span of 8 bases. The CDR3 is CASSRTSYEQYF. The CDR3 DNA sequence: TGCGCCAGCAGTAGGACAAGCTACGAGCAGTACTTC.

V and J are TRBV14 and TRBJ1-1; TRBD1 aligns across 7 bases. The CDR3 contains 14 residues. V lost 2 bases and J lost 6; bases outside the gene matches: 6. The V gene's germline CDR1 is SGHDN and CDR2 FVKESK. CDR3 amino acids: CASSQTWGQPEAFF. The CDR3 DNA is TGTGCCAGCAGCCAAACGTGGGGACAGCCTGAAGCTTTCTTT.

This chain connects TRBV4-2 to TRBJ2-1; 8 bases are shared with TRBD2. V gave up 4 bases and J gave up 7 bases; unmatched junction bases: 15. Germline-derived CDR1 and CDR2 are LGHNA and YNFKEQ. This CDR3 contains 17 residues. The CDR3, as DNA: TGTGCCAGCAGCCGTATTAGCGGGGAAAGAATGGGGAATGAGCAGTTCTTC. It specifies CASSRISGERMGNEQFF.